The 26 T cell receptor beta chains below all came from one sample that was sequenced in a study of blood T cell repertoires in COVID-19 (dated by TCRdb to the early 2020s). Libraries were built with the immunoSEQ multiplex PCR assay. TCRdb took over this immuneACCESS table, retaining in-frame rearrangements with V and J assigned. Such tables are incomplete; in checked studies, under half of the missing clones stem from an unresolved V gene, and the remainder is unexplained. The sample table contains under 300,000 clones; only one count was recorded for 80% to 90% of them. The leading ten clones occupy around 1.8% of the sample. The material sequenced was PBMCs or T cells enriched from blood (not recorded which). These receptors all stem from a woman aged 45-65 years who had recovered from COVID-19.

V gene TRBV4-1 combines with J gene TRBJ1-6, with 8 bases identical to TRBD1. Looked up from germline, CDR1 is MGHRA and CDR2 is YSYEKL. Trimming cost V 3 bases and J 4 bases; bases outside gene matches: 2. The CDR3 length is 15 residues. CDR3 bases: TGCGCCAGCAGCCACCACAGGGGGTATAATTCACCCCTCCACTTT. Its protein is CASSHHRGYNSPLHF.

This clone was recorded only once. V usage is TRBV15 and J usage is TRBJ1-1; a weak D match, TRBD1 (5 bases). CDR1 and CDR2 from the germline V gene are LNHNV and YYDKDF (reference sequence). V was trimmed by 5 bases and J by 3 bases, leaving 19 bases between them. This CDR3 has 16 residues. CDR3 coding DNA: TGTGCCACCAGCCCCGCATATGGTGGGGCGGACACTGAAGCTTTCTTT. Protein sequence: CATSPAYGGADTEAFF.

The rearrangement links TRBV5-6 to TRBJ2-5; 14 bases line up with TRBD2. V was pared by 4 bases and J by 0 bases, with 8 bases of the junction left unmatched. Germline CDR1 reads SGHDT; CDR2 reads YYEEEE. This CDR3 spans 18 amino acids. The CDR3 is CASSTGGTSGSYQETQYF. For the CDR3, the DNA is TGTGCCAGCAGCACGGGCGGGACTAGCGGGAGCTACCAAGAGACCCAGTACTTC.

The gene calls are TRBV27 and TRBJ2-7; D perhaps matches TRBD1 (6 bases). The CDR3 sequence is 14 residues long. The germline V gene encodes CDR1 MNHEY and CDR2 SMNVEV (reference sequence). V gave up 1 base and J gave up 4 bases, with 11 bases separating them. Here the CDR3 DNA reads TGTGCCAGCAGTTTATATGGACAGCAATACGAGCAGTACTTC. It encodes CASSLYGQQYEQYF.

The chain has TRBV6-1 and TRBJ2-3, with TRBD1 identical over 10 bases. Trimming took 0 bases from V and 3 from J; bases not matched to a gene: 3. In germline, CDR1 is MNHNS, CDR2 SASEGT. CDR3 length: 16 amino acids. CDR3 sequence (DNA): TGTGCCAGCAGTGAAGCGACGGGACAGGGGACAGATACGCAGTATTTT. Translation: CASSEATGQGTDTQYF.

Here the CDR3 reads CATSDFWASGSTDTQYF. Written as DNA, the CDR3 is TGTGCCACCAGTGATTTTTGGGCTAGCGGGAGCACAGATACGCAGTATTTT. J is TRBJ2-3 and V is TRBV24-1; 8 nucleotides agree with TRBD2. This CDR3 contains 17 residues. Germline CDR1 and CDR2: KGHDR and SFDVKD. Trimming removed 1 base from V and 0 bases from J; junction bases left unmatched: 5.

This sequence joins TRBV4-1 and TRBJ2-7; D call uncertain. The germline gives CDR1 MGHRA, CDR2 YSYEKL. Deletions cut 1 base from V and 3 bases from J, with 7 bases between. This CDR3 is 13 amino acids long. The CDR3 nucleotides are TGCGCCAGCAGCCAAGGTCTGAGCTACGAGCAGTACTTC. Amino acid sequence: CASSQGLSYEQYF.

J is TRBJ1-1 and V is TRBV7-9; D may be TRBD1 (5 bases). CDR1 is SEHNR and CDR2 is FQNEAQ in the germline V gene (reference sequence). V gave up 4 bases and J gave up 3 bases, with 15 bases separating them. The CDR3 is made up of 15 amino acids. The CDR3 region is CASSSIFWGDTEAFF. The CDR3 DNA reads TGTGCCAGCAGCTCCATCTTCTGGGGGGACACTGAAGCTTTCTTT.

The V and J genes are TRBV27 and TRBJ1-6; unclear D gene. Germline loops: CDR1 MNHEY, CDR2 SMNVEV (reference sequence). Trimming removed 5 bases from V and 7 bases from J, with 15 bases in between. This CDR3 is 15 amino acids long. This CDR3 is CASSPPASGNSPLHF. The CDR3 region has the DNA TGTGCCAGCAGTCCTCCCGCAAGTGGCAATTCACCCCTCCACTTT.

This clone came up a few times. J is TRBJ1-1 and V is TRBV6-5; 7 positions match TRBD1. The CDR3 has 15 residues. With V trimmed by 7 bases and J by 0 bases, 8 bases remained unmatched. From germline, CDR1 is MNHEY and CDR2 SVGAGI. The CDR3 sequence: CASNQGGTVNTEAFF. The CDR3 DNA reads TGTGCCAGCAACCAAGGGGGGACAGTGAACACTGAAGCTTTCTTT.

V usage is TRBV5-4 and J usage is TRBJ2-1; 7 bases fit TRBD2. V shed 1 base and J 6 bases; nucleotides not matched to a gene: 4. CDR1 and CDR2 (germline): SGHNT, YYREEE (reference sequence). The CDR3 has 14 residues. This CDR3 reads CASSLTSEANEQFF. The CDR3 DNA reads TGTGCCAGCAGCTTGACTAGCGAGGCCAATGAGCAGTTCTTC.

This chain links TRBV24-1 with TRBJ2-1; 10 bases agree with TRBD2. V was clipped by 2 bases and J by 1 base; unmatched bases: 19. CDR3 length equals 22 residues. From germline, CDR1 is KGHDR and CDR2 SFDVKD. CDR3 residues: CATSDSPSSGSGPGVSYNEQFF. The CDR3 DNA follows: TGTGCCACCAGTGATTCCCCCTCTAGCGGGAGTGGTCCGGGTGTGTCCTACAATGAGCAGTTCTTC.

The chain employs TRBV27 and TRBJ2-7, with 7 bases aligning to TRBD1. The germline gives CDR1 MNHEY, CDR2 SMNVEV (reference sequence). This CDR3 contains 14 residues. J lost 5 bases, V lost 6 bases, and 10 bases had no gene match. This CDR3 is CASRGITGVHEQYF. The CDR3 coding sequence is TGTGCCAGCAGAGGGATAACAGGGGTCCACGAGCAGTACTTC.

The chain combines TRBV27 with TRBJ1-5, with 11 bases that match TRBD1. Germline lookup yields CDR1 MNHEY and CDR2 SMNVEV (reference sequence). The CDR3 length is 18 residues. V was clipped by 6 bases and J by 5 bases; unmatched bases: 15. The CDR3 bases are TGTGCCAGCAGCGAAAAAAGCGGGGACAGGGGGGGGGATCAGCCCCAGCATTTT. It encodes CASSEKSGDRGGDQPQHF.

The CDR3 bases are TGTGCCAGCAGCTTAGGGCTCGGGCTAGCGGGAAGGAATGGCACAGATACGCAGTATTTT. Protein: CASSLGLGLAGRNGTDTQYF. V gene TRBV7-8 combines with J gene TRBJ2-3, with 9 bases matching TRBD2. V was clipped by 1 base and J by 1 base; unmatched bases: 15. Germline lookup yields CDR1 SGHVS and CDR2 FQNEAQ. The CDR3 covers 20 residues.

In its sample, this clone was seen many times. In DNA, the CDR3 is TGTGCCAGCAGCTTGGGACTAGCGGGAGGGACAGATACGCAGTATTTT. Amino acids: CASSLGLAGGTDTQYF. The chain has TRBV5-4 and TRBJ2-3; 14 nucleotides align to TRBD2. The germline CDR1 and CDR2 sequences are SGHNT and YYREEE (reference sequence). The CDR3 has 16 amino acids. With V trimmed by 0 bases and J by 3 bases, 0 bases remained unmatched.

The V and J genes are TRBV7-9 and TRBJ1-2, with TRBD1 identical over 7 bases. Looked up from germline, CDR1 is SEHNR and CDR2 is FQNEAQ (reference sequence). V gave up 5 bases and J gave up 8 bases; unmatched junction bases: 8. The CDR3 is 13 amino acids. Here the CDR3 DNA reads TGTGCCAGCAGCCTCGACAGGGTACCCGGCTACACCTTC. The encoded protein is CASSLDRVPGYTF. Drawing the rest from reference TRBV7-9 and TRBJ1-2, the complete variable domain is DTGVSQNPRHKITKRGQNVTFRCDPISEHNRLYWYRQTLGQGPEFLTYFQNEAQLEKSRLLSDRFSAERPKGSFSTLEIQRTEQGDSAMYLCASSLDRVPGYTFGSGTRLTVV.

V gene TRBV7-8 combines with J gene TRBJ1-5; D gene ambiguous. In germline, CDR1 is SGHVS, CDR2 FQNEAQ. Trimming left V 0 bases short and J 0 bases short, with 21 bases between. This CDR3 has 20 amino acids. The CDR3 region is CASSLASGVVTTISNQPQHF. The CDR3, as DNA: TGTGCCAGCAGCTTAGCGTCCGGGGTAGTTACCACGATTAGCAATCAGCCCCAGCATTTT.

The chain carries TRBV6-6 and TRBJ2-1; D is uncertain. Germline V gives CDR1 MNHNY, CDR2 SVGAGI (reference sequence). V was clipped by 5 bases and J by 6 bases, with 14 bases between them. CDR3 size: 14 residues. The DNA for the CDR3 is TGTGCCAGCAGTCGATCACCAGGATCCAATGAGCAGTTCTTC. Its translation is CASSRSPGSNEQFF.

The CDR3 reads CASRGPSATSSYNEQFF. In nucleotides, the CDR3 is TGTGCCAGCAGGGGCCCTAGCGCGACGAGCTCCTACAATGAGCAGTTCTTC. This chain connects TRBV25-1 to TRBJ2-1, with D possibly matching TRBD2 (6 bases). The CDR3 has 17 amino acids. The V gene's germline CDR1 is MGHDK and CDR2 SYGVNS. Trimming cost V 6 bases and J 0 bases, with 18 bases left between them.

V is TRBV2 and J is TRBJ1-5; a weak D match, TRBD1 (5 bases). The germline gives CDR1 SNHLY, CDR2 FYNNEI. This CDR3 comprises 15 residues. V was shortened by 3 bases and J by 6 bases, with 15 bases between the two germline ends. CDR3 loop: CASSDAVTDTQPQHF. The CDR3 DNA follows: TGTGCCAGCAGTGACGCCGTGACAGATACTCAGCCCCAGCATTTT.

The chain uses TRBV2 and TRBJ1-2, with D tentatively TRBD1 (6 bases). CDR1 and CDR2 from the germline V gene are SNHLY and FYNNEI. This CDR3 has 16 amino acids. Trimming stripped 6 bases from V and 0 bases from J, with 17 bases between. The CDR3 bases are TGTGCCAGCAGATCGCCGCGGACAGAGACTAACTATGGCTACACCTTC. Encoded protein: CASRSPRTETNYGYTF.

This chain uses TRBV21-1 with TRBJ1-1. TRBV21-1 is recorded as a pseudogene. This CDR3 contains 12 residues. The CDR3 coding sequence is TGTGCCAGCTCCGGGGGGGGGAAATGGGCTTTCTTT. Translating gives CASSGGGKWAFF.

The gene calls are TRBV3-1 (or the pseudogene TRBV3-2) and TRBJ1-4, with 9 nucleotides matching TRBD1. The CDR3 is 19 residues long. Per the germline V gene, CDR1 is LGHDT and CDR2 is YNNKEL (reference sequence). The junction had 22 bases not matched to a gene; V was cut back by 8 bases and J by 6 bases. CDR3 amino acids: CASARRWGQGSARDEKLFF. The CDR3 DNA reads as TGTGCCAGCGCAAGAAGATGGGGACAGGGAAGCGCGCGGGATGAAAAACTGTTTTTT.

As to this clone: This same CDR3 is encoded by further DNA sequences in the sample. The chain links TRBV18 to TRBJ2-7; no definite D call. Germline CDR1 reads KGHSH; CDR2 reads LQKENI. This CDR3 region has 13 residues. V dropped 3 bases and J dropped 0 bases, with 6 bases sitting between them. This chain's CDR3 is CASSPPSSYEQYF. The CDR3 DNA follows: TGTGCCAGCTCACCCCCTAGCTCCTACGAGCAGTACTTC.

This rearrangement joins TRBV5-4 to TRBJ1-1; perhaps TRBD1 as D (5 bases). The germline gives CDR1 SGHNT, CDR2 YYREEE (reference sequence). There are 13 residues in the CDR3. The V end was cut by 2 bases, the J end by 5 bases, with 10 bases between. In DNA, the CDR3 is TGTGCCAGCAGCTTAAGGGAGGGGACTGAAGCTTTCTTT. As protein: CASSLREGTEAFF.